The sequence of this T cell receptor beta chain was determined in a study of B cell selection in AIRE deficiency. J was trimmed by 3 bases and V by 0 bases; bases with no gene match: 3. The germline V gene has CDR1 LNHNV and CDR2 YYDKDF (reference sequence). The CDR3 is 15 amino acids. Regulatory T cells were sorted as CD4+CD25hiCD127low/negative. Profiled with immunoSEQ multiplex PCR; TCRdb holds only in-frame clones, not every one. The sample lists roughly 18,000 clones; about 93% were seen once. The sequence was collected from a human donor in good health. The sample was CD4+CD25+ Tregs sorted from PBMCs. The rearrangement links TRBV15 to TRBJ2-7, with TRBD1 identical over 9 bases. The CDR3 reads CATSRDRDRVYEQYF. The CDR3 coding sequence is TGTGCCACCAGCAGAGATCGGGACAGGGTCTACGAGCAGTACTTC.